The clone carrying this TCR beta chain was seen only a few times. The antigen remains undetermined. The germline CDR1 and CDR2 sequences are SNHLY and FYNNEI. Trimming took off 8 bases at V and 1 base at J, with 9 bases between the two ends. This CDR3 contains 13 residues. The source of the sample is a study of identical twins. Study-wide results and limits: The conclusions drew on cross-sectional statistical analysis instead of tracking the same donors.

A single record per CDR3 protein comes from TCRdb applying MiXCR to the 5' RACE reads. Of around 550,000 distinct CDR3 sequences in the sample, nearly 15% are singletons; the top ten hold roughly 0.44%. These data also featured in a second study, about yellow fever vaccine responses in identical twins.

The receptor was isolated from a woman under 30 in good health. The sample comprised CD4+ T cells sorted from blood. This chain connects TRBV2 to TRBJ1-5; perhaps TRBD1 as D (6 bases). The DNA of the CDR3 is TGTGCCAGCCGGGACACCAGCAATCAGCCCCAGCATTTT. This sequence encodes CASRDTSNQPQHF.